This T cell receptor beta chain derives from a study of blood T cell repertoires in COVID-19. Study-wide context: Italy, Spain and the United States were the sources of the convalescent and acute COVID-19 samples. The cDNA or gDNA used as material had been derived from T cells, B-cell-depleted T cells, or PBMCs.

CDR1 is KGHDR and CDR2 is SFDVKD in the germline V gene. CDR3 length equals 16 residues. Trimming took 2 bases from V and 0 from J, leaving 10 bases between them. This table comes from immunoSEQ multiplex PCR, and its TCRdb copy is limited to in-frame clones, with some not included. The data show about 270,000 clones, about 89% seen once. The rearrangement links TRBV24-1 to TRBJ2-1; D gene uncertain. The sequence derives from a woman aged 50 to 60 with acute or convalescent COVID-19. What was sequenced was peripheral blood. In nucleotides, the CDR3 is TGTGCCACCAGTGATTCAACAGCCAGCTCCTACAATGAGCAGTTCTTC. Residues: CATSDSTASSYNEQFF.